This T cell receptor (beta chain) was profiled in a study of cytomegalovirus exposure and HLA in healthy donors. Points from the study as a whole: The Asian-associated ancestry cluster reportedly had fewer N-insertions than the 666-donor mean in a later analysis. There were three CMV-associated chains whose specificity for CMV antigens was confirmed in vitro.

The CDR3 has 12 amino acids. Germline V gives CDR1 SQVTM, CDR2 ANQGSEA. V was cut by 7 bases and J by 1 base, with 10 bases left in between. This clone was counted between two and nine times. What it recognizes is unknown. Primers included in the PCR were 60 Vbeta and 13 Jbeta primers. Assay: immunoSEQ multiplex PCR; the TCRdb copy retains only in-frame clones and omits some. The sample yields about 170,000 clones, about 76% seen once. Healthy people donating bone marrow made up the donors. The chain links TRBV29-1 to TRBJ1-1, with a tentative D call TRBD1 (6 bases). Sample: PBMCs. This receptor was obtained from a woman younger than 30 in good health and CMV-seropositive. Here the CDR3 DNA reads TGCAGCGGTGGGGGGGCGAACACTGAAGCTTTCTTT. This codes for CSGGGANTEAFF. Full variable domain (rest looked up from reference TRBV29-1 and TRBJ1-1): SAVISQKPSRDICQRGTSLTIQCQVDSQVTMMFWYRQQPGQSLTLIATANQGSEATYESGFVIDKFPISRPNLTFSTLTVSNMSPEDSSIYLCSGGGANTEAFFGQGTRLTVV.